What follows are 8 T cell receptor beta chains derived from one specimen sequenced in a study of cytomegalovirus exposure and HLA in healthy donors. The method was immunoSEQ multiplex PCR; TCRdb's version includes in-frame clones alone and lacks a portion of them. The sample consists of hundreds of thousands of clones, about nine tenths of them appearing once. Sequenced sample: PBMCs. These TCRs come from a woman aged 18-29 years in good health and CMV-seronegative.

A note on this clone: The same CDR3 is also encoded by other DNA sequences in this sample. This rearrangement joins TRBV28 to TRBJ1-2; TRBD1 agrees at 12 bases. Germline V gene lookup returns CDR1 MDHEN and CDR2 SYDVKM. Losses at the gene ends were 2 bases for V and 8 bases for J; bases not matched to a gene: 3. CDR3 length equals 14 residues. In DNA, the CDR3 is TGTGCCAGCAGTTTAGGGACAGGGGGCTACGGCTACACCTTC. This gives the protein CASSLGTGGYGYTF.

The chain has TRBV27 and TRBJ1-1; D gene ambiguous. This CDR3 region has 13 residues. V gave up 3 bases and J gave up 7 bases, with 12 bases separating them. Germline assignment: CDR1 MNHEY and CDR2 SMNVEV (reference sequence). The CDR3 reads CASSFGTGLEAFF. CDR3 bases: TGTGCCAGCAGTTTCGGAACGGGTCTTGAAGCTTTCTTT.

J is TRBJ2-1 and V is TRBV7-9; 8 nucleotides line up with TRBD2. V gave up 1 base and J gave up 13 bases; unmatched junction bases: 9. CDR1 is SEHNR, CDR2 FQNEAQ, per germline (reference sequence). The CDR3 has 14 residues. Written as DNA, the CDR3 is TGTGCCAGCAGCTTAGAAGGGTCGCGGGGGGAACAGTTCTTC. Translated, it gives CASSLEGSRGEQFF.

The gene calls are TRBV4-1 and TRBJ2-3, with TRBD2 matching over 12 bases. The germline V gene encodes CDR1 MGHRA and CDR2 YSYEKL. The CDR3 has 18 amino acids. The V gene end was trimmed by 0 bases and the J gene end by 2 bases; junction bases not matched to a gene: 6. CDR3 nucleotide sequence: TGCGCCAGCAGCCAAGACCCACTAGCGGGGGGAACCACAGATACGCAGTATTTT. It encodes CASSQDPLAGGTTDTQYF.

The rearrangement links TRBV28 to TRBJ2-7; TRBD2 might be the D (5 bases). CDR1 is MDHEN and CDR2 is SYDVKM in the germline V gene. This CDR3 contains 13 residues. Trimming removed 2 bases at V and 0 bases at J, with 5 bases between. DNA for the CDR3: TGTGCCAGCAGTTTAGCGGGCTCCTACGAGCAGTACTTC. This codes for CASSLAGSYEQYF.

The DNA for the CDR3 is TGTGCCAGCAGCCCGGACAGGAACAATGAGCAGTTCTTC. It translates to CASSPDRNNEQFF. The chain combines TRBV7-2 with TRBJ2-1; 7 bases fit TRBD1. This CDR3 has 13 amino acids. V lost 5 bases, J lost 5 bases, and 3 bases stayed unmatched. Germline V gives CDR1 SGHTA, CDR2 FQGNSA.

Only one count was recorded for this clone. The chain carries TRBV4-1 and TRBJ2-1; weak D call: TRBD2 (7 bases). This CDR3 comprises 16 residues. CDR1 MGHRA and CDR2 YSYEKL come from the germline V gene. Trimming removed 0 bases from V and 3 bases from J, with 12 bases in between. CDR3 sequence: CASSQDPGGFYNEQFF. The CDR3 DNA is TGCGCCAGCAGCCAAGACCCGGGGGGCTTCTACAATGAGCAGTTCTTC.

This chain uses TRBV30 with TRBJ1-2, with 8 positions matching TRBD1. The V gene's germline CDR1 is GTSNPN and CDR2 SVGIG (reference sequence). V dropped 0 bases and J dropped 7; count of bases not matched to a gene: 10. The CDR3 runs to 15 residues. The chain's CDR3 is CAWSVLSGGVSGYTF. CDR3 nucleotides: TGTGCCTGGAGTGTACTATCAGGGGGCGTATCTGGCTACACCTTC.